One sample yielded the 17 T cell receptor beta chains listed below, sequenced in a study of T cells in Graves' hyperthyroidism and ophthalmopathy. Using RNA transcripts as the source, TCR beta CDR3 regions were amplified. RT-PCR in the first round (using the HTBI primer set) targeted the TCR CDR3. Each CDR3 protein is one row after TCRdb ran MiXCR on the multiplex PCR reads. The table has some 400,000 distinct CDR3 sequences, 15% to 20% seen once. The sequencing sample was made of blood. Receptors originate from a woman under 30 with Graves' hyperthyroidism.

This clonotype showed up many times. V usage is TRBV5-1 and J usage is TRBJ1-2; weak D call: TRBD1 (5 bases). The CDR3 has 13 residues. Trimming stripped 2 bases from V and 4 bases from J, with 9 bases between. Germline CDR1 and CDR2: SGHRS and YFSETQ. The CDR3 protein is CASSFPGTYGYTF. CDR3 bases: TGCGCCAGCAGCTTTCCAGGGACCTATGGCTACACCTTC.

The chain carries TRBV18 and TRBJ2-5; 13 bases agree with TRBD2. Germline CDR1 is KGHSH and CDR2 is LQKENI. The V gene end was trimmed by 3 bases and the J gene end by 2 bases; junction bases not matched to a gene: 6. There are 17 residues in the CDR3. The CDR3: CASSPTRLAGGQETQYF. DNA of the CDR3: TGTGCCAGCTCACCTACTAGACTAGCGGGGGGTCAAGAGACCCAGTACTTC. Full variable domain (rest looked up from reference TRBV18 and TRBJ2-5): NAGVMQNPRHLVRRRGQEARLRCSPMKGHSHVYWYRQLPEEGLKFMVYLQKENIIDESGMPKERFSAEFPKEGPSILRIQQVVRGDSAAYFCASSPTRLAGGQETQYFGPGTRLLVL.

This clonotype was counted between two and nine times. The J gene is TRBJ2-1, the V gene TRBV7-8; 10 positions agree with TRBD1. Germline trimming cut 3 bases from V and 10 bases from J; bases unmatched to any gene: 6. Germline V gene lookup returns CDR1 SGHVS and CDR2 FQNEAQ. This CDR3 spans 14 amino acids. The CDR3 DNA reads as TGTGCCAGCAGCTTCCGGGACAGGGGTTGGGAGCAGTTCTTC. Protein sequence: CASSFRDRGWEQFF. The variable domain in full, completed from reference TRBV7-8 and TRBJ2-1, reads GAGVSQSPRYKVAKRGQDVALRCDPISGHVSLFWYQQALGQGPEFLTYFQNEAQLDKSGLPSDRFFAERPEGSVSTLKIQRTQQEDSAVYLCASSFRDRGWEQFFGPGTRLTVL.

This clonotype was detected many times. The rearrangement uses TRBV12-3 or TRBV12-4 and TRBJ1-1; D call uncertain. V lost 2 bases, J lost 0 bases, and 10 bases lay in between. The CDR3 runs 15 residues. The CDR3 DNA reads as TGTGCCAGCAGTTTAAGTCAGATTCTGAACACTGAAGCTTTCTTT. Encoded protein: CASSLSQILNTEAFF.

This clonotype has only a few counts. A clone one base away is much larger, so this may be a read error. CDR3 DNA: TGTGCCAGCAGTCTAATCGGACGGTATCGTTTTCAAGAGACCAAGTACTTC. Encoded protein: CASSLIGRYRFQETKYF. The chain combines TRBV6-2 or TRBV6-3 with TRBJ2-5; D unclear. The CDR3 has 17 amino acids. In germline, CDR1 is MNHEY, CDR2 SVGEGT.

This clonotype was recorded at least ten times. This chain joins TRBV5-1 and TRBJ1-2; D unresolved. Trimming cost V 1 base and J 4 bases, with 11 bases left between them. Germline CDR1 is SGHRS and CDR2 is YFSETQ. The CDR3 loop spans 14 amino acids. The CDR3 DNA is TGCGCCAGCAGCTTGCGGGCGGACTCCTATGGCTACACCTTC. It codes for CASSLRADSYGYTF.

This clonotype showed up many times. The chain couples TRBV6-1 to TRBJ2-2; 7 bases align to TRBD1. The junction had 7 bases not matched to a gene; V was cut back by 6 bases and J by 3 bases. Germline V gene lookup returns CDR1 MNHNS and CDR2 SASEGT. The CDR3 covers 15 residues. The chain's CDR3 is CASRPDREYTGELFF. DNA for the CDR3: TGTGCCAGCAGACCTGACAGGGAGTACACCGGGGAGCTGTTTTTT.

Ten or more counts support this clonotype. The rearrangement joins TRBV6-4 to TRBJ1-5; 8 bases are shared with TRBD1. The CDR3 length is 17 residues. With 6 bases clipped from V and 0 bases from J, the junction kept 10 bases outside the gene matches. Germline V CDR1 and CDR2: MRHNA, SNTAGT. The CDR3 is CASRTGDLIYSNQPQHF. The CDR3 DNA follows: TGTGCCAGCAGGACAGGGGACCTAATATATAGCAATCAGCCCCAGCATTTT.

The V and J genes are TRBV7-9 and TRBJ2-5; TRBD1 is a possible D gene (5 bases). Looked up from germline, CDR1 is SEHNR and CDR2 is FQNEAQ (reference sequence). Trimming took off 5 bases at V and 2 bases at J, with 12 bases between the two ends. The CDR3 extends over 14 amino acids. For the CDR3, the DNA is TGTGCCAGCAGCAAGGGGCTCCTTCAAGAGACCCAGTACTTC. This sequence encodes CASSKGLLQETQYF.

This clonotype came up a few times. The V gene is TRBV7-9, the J gene TRBJ2-7; D possibly corresponds to TRBD1 (5 bases). V was pared by 4 bases and J by 3 bases, with 13 bases between. Looked up from germline, CDR1 is SEHNR and CDR2 is FQNEAQ (reference sequence). CDR3 size: 14 residues. CDR3 sequence: CASSSRQGGYEQYF. In DNA, the CDR3 is TGTGCCAGCAGCTCTAGGCAGGGCGGCTACGAGCAGTACTTC.

This clonotype showed up many times. The chain joins TRBV2 to TRBJ1-5; the match to TRBD1 covers 9 bases. The CDR3 extends over 17 amino acids. CDR1 SNHLY and CDR2 FYNNEI come from the germline V gene. J lost 0 bases, V lost 3 bases, and 6 bases had no gene match. The CDR3, as DNA: TGTGCCAGCAGTGATCCCAGACAGGGGGATAGCAATCAGCCCCAGCATTTT. Residues: CASSDPRQGDSNQPQHF. Full variable domain (outside the CDR3, taken from reference TRBV2 and TRBJ1-5): EPEVTQTPSHQVTQMGQEVILRCVPISNHLYFYWYRQILGQKVEFLVSFYNNEISEKSEIFDDQFSVERPDGSNFTLKIRSTKLEDSAMYFCASSDPRQGDSNQPQHFGDGTRLSIL.

This clonotype was observed at least ten times. This chain uses TRBV6-1 with TRBJ1-3; 7 bases are a match to TRBD1. This CDR3 comprises 13 residues. V lost 8 bases, J lost 3 bases, and 4 bases stayed unmatched. CDR1 is MNHNS and CDR2 is SASEGT in the germline V gene. As DNA, the CDR3 is TGTGCCAGCGAAGGGGGCAGTGGAAACACCATATATTTT. It specifies CASEGGSGNTIYF.

This clonotype appeared a few times. This chain links TRBV5-1 with TRBJ1-2; no reliable D call. This CDR3 is 12 amino acids long. Trimming took off 2 bases at V and 7 bases at J, with 9 bases between the two ends. CDR1 and CDR2 (germline): SGHRS, YFSETQ. CDR3 DNA sequence: TGCGCCAGCAGCTTCGATGCCGGTGGCTACACCTTC. This gives the protein CASSFDAGGYTF. Full variable domain (missing parts from reference TRBV5-1 and TRBJ1-2): KAGVTQTPRYLIKTRGQQVTLSCSPISGHRSVSWYQQTPGQGLQFLFEYFSETQRNKGNFPGRFSGRQFSNSRSEMNVSTLELGDSALYLCASSFDAGGYTFGSGTRLTVV.

This chain connects TRBV24-1 to TRBJ2-7; D assignment may be TRBD1 or TRBD2 (5 bases each). The V and J ends lost 4 bases and 6 bases respectively, with 9 bases between them. The germline V gene encodes CDR1 KGHDR and CDR2 SFDVKD. The CDR3 extends over 12 amino acids. The CDR3 region is CATSEGDSEQYF. In DNA, the CDR3 is TGTGCCACCAGTGAGGGGGATAGCGAGCAGTACTTC.

Many counts were recorded for this clonotype. The CDR3, as DNA: TGTGCCAGCAGTTACGGGGAGTCCTCCTACGAGCAGTACTTC. The encoded protein is CASSYGESSYEQYF. The gene calls are TRBV6-2 or TRBV6-3 and TRBJ2-7; weak D call: TRBD2 (5 bases). The CDR3 extends over 14 amino acids. Trimming pared 2 bases from V and 0 bases from J, leaving 8 bases between. Germline CDR1 reads MNHEY; CDR2 reads SVGEGT.

There are many counts of this clonotype. V and J are TRBV20-1 and TRBJ2-7, with 7 bases lining up with TRBD2. Germline-derived CDR1 and CDR2 are DFQATT and SNEGSKA (reference sequence). The CDR3 totals 14 residues. J was trimmed by 5 bases and V by 3 bases; bases with no gene match: 10. CDR3 protein: CSARGSSGGHEQYF. In nucleotides, the CDR3 is TGCAGTGCTAGGGGGTCTAGCGGTGGCCACGAGCAGTACTTC.

J is TRBJ2-2 and V is TRBV7-9; D gene ambiguous. V shed 2 bases and J shed 2 bases, with 9 bases lying between them. Germline V gives CDR1 SEHNR, CDR2 FQNEAQ (reference sequence). CDR3 size: 15 residues. The DNA of the CDR3 is TGTGCCAGCAGCTTAAAGAACAGCAACACCGGGGAGCTGTTTTTT. Amino acid sequence: CASSLKNSNTGELFF.